This is a list of T cell receptor beta chains from one sample in a study of T cells in localized non-small cell lung cancer. This table comes from immunoSEQ multiplex PCR, and its TCRdb copy is limited to in-frame clones, with some not included. The sample contains about 2,200 clones, about 35% of which appear only once. This sample comprised lung tumor tissue, obtained before any cancer treatment. Source of these receptors: a female donor of 60 years or more with stage I lung adenocarcinoma. The CDR3 runs from the conserved cysteine through the conserved F or W. Each record gives: clone size, J gene, V gene, D gene, CDR3 protein, CDR3 DNA. The D gene is left open where the match is weak. Clone size is shown for a subset of rows, as once, few, many or a class of expanded clone.

abundance: few; j_gene: TRBJ2-7; v_gene: TRBV2; d_gene: -; CDR3aa: CASSEQGMDEQYF; CDR3nt: TGTGCCAGCAGTGAACAGGGAATGGACGAGCAGTACTTC
abundance: few; j_gene: TRBJ2-6; v_gene: TRBV11-3; d_gene: -; CDR3aa: CASSPTRGPFSGANVLTF; CDR3nt: TGTGCCAGCAGCCCCACCAGGGGACCCTTCTCTGGGGCCAACGTCCTGACTTTC
abundance: few; j_gene: TRBJ1-1; v_gene: TRBV4-1; d_gene: -; CDR3aa: CASSQTTGNTEAFF; CDR3nt: TGCGCCAGCAGCCAGACGACAGGGAACACTGAAGCTTTCTTT
abundance: -; j_gene: TRBJ2-7; v_gene: TRBV12-5; d_gene: -; CDR3aa: CASGLQAEQYF; CDR3nt: TGTGCTAGTGGTTTGCAGGCAGAGCAGTACTTC
abundance: many; j_gene: TRBJ1-2; v_gene: TRBV7-1; d_gene: -; CDR3aa: CASSLKTEYGYTF; CDR3nt: TGTGCCAGCAGCCTCAAAACAGAATATGGCTACACCTTC
abundance: -; j_gene: TRBJ1-5; v_gene: TRBV6-4; d_gene: -; CDR3aa: CASSSGLPGQPQHF; CDR3nt: TGTGCCAGCAGTTCGGGACTCCCGGGTCAGCCCCAGCATTTT
abundance: few; j_gene: TRBJ1-3; v_gene: TRBV6-8; d_gene: -; CDR3aa: CATRPSRDGNTIYF; CDR3nt: TGTGCCACCCGCCCAAGTCGAGATGGAAACACCATATATTTT
abundance: few; j_gene: TRBJ2-1; v_gene: TRBV28; d_gene: -; CDR3aa: CASNGPGGLAVYSYNEQFF; CDR3nt: TGTGCCAGCAACGGGCCAGGGGGGCTAGCCGTATACTCCTACAATGAGCAGTTCTTC
abundance: few; j_gene: TRBJ2-3; v_gene: TRBV6-7; d_gene: -; CDR3aa: CASSYKDTQYF; CDR3nt: TGTGCCAGCAGTTACAAGGATACGCAGTATTTT
abundance: -; j_gene: TRBJ1-1; v_gene: TRBV30; d_gene: -; CDR3aa: CAWKGMNTEAFF; CDR3nt: TGTGCCTGGAAGGGGATGAACACTGAAGCTTTCTTT
abundance: few; j_gene: TRBJ2-5; v_gene: TRBV9; d_gene: TRBD1; CDR3aa: CASSVRGQAIQETQYF; CDR3nt: TGTGCCAGCAGCGTAAGAGGACAGGCTATCCAGGAGACCCAGTACTTC
abundance: -; j_gene: TRBJ2-2; v_gene: TRBV29-1; d_gene: -; CDR3aa: CSVGPQWGGELFF; CDR3nt: TGCAGCGTTGGGCCTCAGTGGGGCGGGGAGCTGTTTTTT
abundance: few; j_gene: TRBJ1-2; v_gene: TRBV6-8; d_gene: -; CDR3aa: CASSYGHGNYGYTF; CDR3nt: TGTGCCAGCAGTTATGGACACGGCAACTATGGCTACACCTTC
abundance: -; j_gene: TRBJ2-7; v_gene: TRBV30; d_gene: -; CDR3aa: CAWSTQRLYEQYF; CDR3nt: TGTGCCTGGAGTACCCAAAGGCTCTACGAGCAGTACTTC
abundance: medium-sized; j_gene: TRBJ1-1; v_gene: TRBV6-1; d_gene: -; CDR3aa: CASSEVSWIEAFF; CDR3nt: TGTGCCAGCAGTGAAGTTAGCTGGATCGAAGCTTTCTTT
abundance: -; j_gene: TRBJ1-2; v_gene: TRBV29-1; d_gene: TRBD1; CDR3aa: CSVTNRDSAGYTF; CDR3nt: TGCAGCGTGACGAACAGGGACAGCGCTGGCTACACCTTC
abundance: -; j_gene: TRBJ2-1; v_gene: TRBV14; d_gene: TRBD2; CDR3aa: CASSPTSGSSNEQFF; CDR3nt: TGTGCCAGCAGCCCGACTAGCGGGAGCTCTAATGAGCAGTTCTTC
abundance: -; j_gene: TRBJ1-2; v_gene: TRBV28; d_gene: -; CDR3aa: CASIWGGVGPYYGYTF; CDR3nt: TGTGCCAGCATCTGGGGGGGAGTAGGACCTTACTATGGCTACACCTTC
abundance: few; j_gene: TRBJ1-2; v_gene: TRBV6-8; d_gene: TRBD1; CDR3aa: CASKYRGASTNYGYTF; CDR3nt: TGTGCCAGCAAGTACAGGGGCGCCTCGACTAACTATGGCTACACCTTC
abundance: -; j_gene: TRBJ2-7; v_gene: TRBV18; d_gene: -; CDR3aa: CASSRPGQGAYEQYF; CDR3nt: TGTGCCAGCTCCCGACCGGGGCAGGGTGCCTACGAGCAGTACTTC
abundance: -; j_gene: TRBJ1-4; v_gene: TRBV6-8; d_gene: -; CDR3aa: CASKHRVENEKLFF; CDR3nt: TGTGCCAGCAAGCACAGGGTGGAGAATGAAAAACTGTTTTTT
abundance: -; j_gene: TRBJ2-3; v_gene: TRBV29-1; d_gene: -; CDR3aa: CSARRTTRNTQYF; CDR3nt: TGCAGCGCTCGACGGACGACGAGGAATACGCAGTATTTT
abundance: -; j_gene: TRBJ1-2; v_gene: TRBV29-1; d_gene: -; CDR3aa: CSVDSDSYGYTF; CDR3nt: TGCAGCGTTGACTCGGACTCGTATGGCTACACCTTC
abundance: few; j_gene: TRBJ2-5; v_gene: TRBV15; d_gene: TRBD2; CDR3aa: CATSTDAGEVETQYF; CDR3nt: TGTGCCACCAGCACGGACGCGGGAGAGGTAGAGACCCAGTACTTC
abundance: -; j_gene: TRBJ2-3; v_gene: TRBV19; d_gene: -; CDR3aa: CASKTGRGTDTQYF; CDR3nt: TGTGCCAGTAAGACAGGCAGGGGAACAGATACGCAGTATTTT
abundance: -; j_gene: TRBJ2-7; v_gene: TRBV28; d_gene: TRBD2; CDR3aa: CASSPRLAGGPVYEQYF; CDR3nt: TGTGCCAGCAGTCCCCGACTAGCGGGAGGGCCGGTTTACGAGCAGTACTTC
abundance: few; j_gene: TRBJ1-2; v_gene: TRBV6-8; d_gene: -; CDR3aa: CASSYGGRHGYTF; CDR3nt: TGTGCCAGCAGTTATGGGGGGCGGCATGGCTACACCTTC
abundance: -; j_gene: TRBJ2-7; v_gene: TRBV6-8; d_gene: TRBD2; CDR3aa: CASSARLAGAISYEQYF; CDR3nt: TGTGCCAGCAGTGCCCGACTAGCGGGGGCCATCTCCTACGAGCAGTACTTC
abundance: -; j_gene: TRBJ1-3; v_gene: TRBV28; d_gene: TRBD1; CDR3aa: CASNQDRGNTIYF; CDR3nt: TGTGCCAGCAACCAGGACAGGGGTAACACCATATATTTT
abundance: -; j_gene: TRBJ2-4; v_gene: TRBV9; d_gene: -; CDR3aa: CASSVGGLAKNIQYF; CDR3nt: TGTGCCAGCAGCGTGGGGGGTTTAGCCAAAAACATTCAGTACTTC
abundance: -; j_gene: TRBJ2-7; v_gene: TRBV15; d_gene: TRBD1; CDR3aa: CATSRGRDRGNYEQYF; CDR3nt: TGTGCCACCAGCAGGGGCCGGGACAGGGGTAATTACGAGCAGTACTTC
abundance: -; j_gene: TRBJ1-1; v_gene: TRBV30; d_gene: -; CDR3aa: CAWSVRGTEAFF; CDR3nt: TGTGCCTGGAGTGTACGCGGGACTGAAGCTTTCTTT